What follows describes a single T cell receptor beta chain. Its specificity is unknown. Trimming took 3 bases from V and 3 from J, leaving 18 bases between them. The germline V gene has CDR1 MGHRA and CDR2 YSYEKL. The CDR3 contains 17 residues. The source of the sample is a study of cytomegalovirus exposure and HLA in healthy donors. Whole-study results and caveats: Several V segments, TRBV6-2 and TRBV6-3 among them, could not be told apart and were dropped. DRB1 showed the most TCR associations and HLA-C the fewest in a later analysis, as rates varied by HLA locus. A highly shared variant cluster was judged a likely technical artifact. An assumption of roughly uniform sequencing depth across donors underlay the presence/absence analyses.

PCR amplification relied on 60 Vbeta primers (plus 13 Jbeta primers). Sequenced by immunoSEQ multiplex PCR; TCRdb stores in-frame clones only, minus some. This table has 150,000 to 200,000 clones, about 80% appearing once. The receptor comes from a young woman in good health and CMV-seropositive. The chain links TRBV4-1 to TRBJ1-3, with TRBD1 as a possible D gene (5 bases). The specimen sequenced was PBMCs. CDR3 residues: CASSQAGGGILGNTIYF. The CDR3 nucleotides read TGCGCCAGCAGCCAGGCGGGGGGAGGGATCCTTGGAAACACCATATATTTT.